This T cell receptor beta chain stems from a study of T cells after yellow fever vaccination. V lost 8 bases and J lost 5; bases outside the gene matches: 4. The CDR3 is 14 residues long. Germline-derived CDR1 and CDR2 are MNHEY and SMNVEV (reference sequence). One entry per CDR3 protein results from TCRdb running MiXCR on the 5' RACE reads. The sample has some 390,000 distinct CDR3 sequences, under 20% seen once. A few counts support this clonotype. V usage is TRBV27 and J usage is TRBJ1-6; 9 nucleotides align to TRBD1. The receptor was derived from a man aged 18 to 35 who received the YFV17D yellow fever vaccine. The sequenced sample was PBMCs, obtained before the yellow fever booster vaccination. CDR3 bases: TGTGCCAGCGCCTGGACAGGGGATAATTCACCCCTCCACTTT. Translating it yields CASAWTGDNSPLHF.